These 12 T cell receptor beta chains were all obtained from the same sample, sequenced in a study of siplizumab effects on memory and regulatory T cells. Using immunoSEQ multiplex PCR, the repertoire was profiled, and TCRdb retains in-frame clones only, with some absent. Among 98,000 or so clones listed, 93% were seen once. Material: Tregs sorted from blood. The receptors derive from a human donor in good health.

CDR3 DNA sequence: TGCGCCAGCAGCCAAGACAGGGGAACCCAAGCTAACTATGGCTACACCTTC. Its translation is CASSQDRGTQANYGYTF. The chain recombines TRBV4-1 with TRBJ1-2; maybe TRBD1 (6 bases). Looked up from germline, CDR1 is MGHRA and CDR2 is YSYEKL. The CDR3 contains 17 residues. Trimming took 0 bases from V and 0 from J, leaving 14 bases between them.

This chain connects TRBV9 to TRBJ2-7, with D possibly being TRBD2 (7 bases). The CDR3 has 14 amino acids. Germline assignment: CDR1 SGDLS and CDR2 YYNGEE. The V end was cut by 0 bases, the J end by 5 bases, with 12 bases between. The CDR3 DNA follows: TGTGCCAGCAGCGTAGAGGTAGGGGGGGACGAGCAGTACTTC. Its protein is CASSVEVGGDEQYF.

For the CDR3, the DNA is TGTGCCAGCAGTGGCATTGGACAGGGGCATCAGCCCCAGCATTTT. It translates to CASSGIGQGHQPQHF. The chain recombines TRBV2 with TRBJ1-5, with 9 bases that match TRBD1. In germline, CDR1 is SNHLY, CDR2 FYNNEI. The length of the CDR3 is 15 residues. J was trimmed by 5 bases and V by 4 bases; bases with no gene match: 6.

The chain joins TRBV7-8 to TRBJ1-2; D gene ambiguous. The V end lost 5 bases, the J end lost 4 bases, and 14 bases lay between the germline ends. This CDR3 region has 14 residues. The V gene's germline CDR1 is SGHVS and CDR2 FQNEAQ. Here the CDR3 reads CASSPTRNPYGYTF. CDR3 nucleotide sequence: TGTGCCAGCAGCCCAACCCGTAATCCCTATGGCTACACCTTC.

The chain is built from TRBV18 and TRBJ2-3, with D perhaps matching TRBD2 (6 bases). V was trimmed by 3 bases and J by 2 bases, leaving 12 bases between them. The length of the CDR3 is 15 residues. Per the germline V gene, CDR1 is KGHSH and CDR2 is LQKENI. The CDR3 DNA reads TGTGCCAGCTCACCTATGGCGGGGCCCACAGATACGCAGTATTTT. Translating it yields CASSPMAGPTDTQYF.

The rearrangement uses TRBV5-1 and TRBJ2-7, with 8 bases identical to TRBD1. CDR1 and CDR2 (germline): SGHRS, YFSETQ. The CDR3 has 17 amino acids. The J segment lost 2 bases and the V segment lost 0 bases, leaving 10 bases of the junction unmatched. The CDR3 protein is CASSLASDAGGAYEQYF. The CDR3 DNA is TGCGCCAGCAGCTTGGCCTCGGATGCAGGGGGCGCCTACGAGCAGTACTTC.

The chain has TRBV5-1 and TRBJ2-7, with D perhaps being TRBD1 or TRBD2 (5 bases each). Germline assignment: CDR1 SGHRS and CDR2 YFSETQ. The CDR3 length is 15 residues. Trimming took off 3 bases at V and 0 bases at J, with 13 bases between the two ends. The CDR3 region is CASSWGTASSYEQYF. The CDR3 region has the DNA TGCGCCAGCAGCTGGGGGACGGCGAGCTCCTACGAGCAGTACTTC.

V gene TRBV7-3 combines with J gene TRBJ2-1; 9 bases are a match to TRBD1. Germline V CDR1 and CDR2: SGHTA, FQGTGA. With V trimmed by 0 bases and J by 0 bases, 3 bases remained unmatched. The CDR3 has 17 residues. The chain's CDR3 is CASSLTGTGSSYNEQFF. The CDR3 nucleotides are TGTGCCAGCAGCTTAACTGGGACAGGGAGCTCCTACAATGAGCAGTTCTTC.

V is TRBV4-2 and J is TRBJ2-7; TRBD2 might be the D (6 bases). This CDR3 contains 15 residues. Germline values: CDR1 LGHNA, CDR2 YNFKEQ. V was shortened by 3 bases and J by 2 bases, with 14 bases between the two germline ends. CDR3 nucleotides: TGTGCCAGCAGCCAGCTACCCCTAGCGACCTACGAGCAGTACTTC. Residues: CASSQLPLATYEQYF.

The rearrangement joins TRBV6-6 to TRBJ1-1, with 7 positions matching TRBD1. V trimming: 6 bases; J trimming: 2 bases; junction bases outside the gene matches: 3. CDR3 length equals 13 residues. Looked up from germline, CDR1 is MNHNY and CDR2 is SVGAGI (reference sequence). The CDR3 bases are TGTGCCAGCAGGGGACAGCGAAACACTGAAGCTTTCTTT. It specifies CASRGQRNTEAFF.

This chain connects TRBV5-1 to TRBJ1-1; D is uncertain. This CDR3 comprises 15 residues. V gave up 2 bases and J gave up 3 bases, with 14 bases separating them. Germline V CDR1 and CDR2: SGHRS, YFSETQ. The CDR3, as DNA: TGCGCCAGCAGCTTATGGTCCGGGAGGGACACTGAAGCTTTCTTT. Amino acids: CASSLWSGRDTEAFF.

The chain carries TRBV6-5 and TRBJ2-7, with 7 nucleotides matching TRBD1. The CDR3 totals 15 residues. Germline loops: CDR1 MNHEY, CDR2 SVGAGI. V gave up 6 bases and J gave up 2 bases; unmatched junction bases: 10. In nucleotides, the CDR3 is TGTGCCAGCAGATTAAAACAGGGGCCCGCCTACGAGCAGTACTTC. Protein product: CASRLKQGPAYEQYF.